This T cell receptor (beta chain) is drawn from a study of the immune and genomic landscape of osteosarcoma (dated by TCRdb to the early 2020s). Regarding the study in general: The overall cohort comprised roughly 51 pediatric and adult patients with high-grade osteosarcoma, with a median age at diagnosis of approximately 28 years (range roughly 5-81). An explanation for the limited clinical activity of immune checkpoint inhibitors in osteosarcoma was sought in the study. Poor-risk disease was overrepresented in the cohort, as 73% of patients had an unfavorable pathologic response to standard therapy and approximately 70% had died. TCR sequencing results were integrated with transcriptome, protein array and immunostaining data to characterize the osteosarcoma immunogenomic landscape. Each of three patients provided a couple of samples from the same tumor site. The study profiled osteosarcoma specimens with whole genome, RNA and T-cell receptor sequencing plus immunohistochemistry and reverse phase protein arrays to define immunogenic potential. In the overall cohort, around three fifths of patients were male, and localized disease at diagnosis was presented by 75% to 80% of patients.

Broad study findings and their caveats: Productive TCR clonality was low overall, averaging roughly 0.09 with a maximum of roughly 0.3, suggesting limited T-cell clonal expansion. Although TCR productive clonality was higher in the immune-hot C3 cluster than in the cold C1 cluster, TCR productive clonality was still low overall. In five cases a single hyperexpanded clone dominated the repertoire, and each of those five cases had fewer than 100 T-cell clonotypes. Along with the frozen tumor specimens, matched blood was collected from just two patients. Because osteosarcoma is rare and all possible samples were collected, sample size was not determined by any statistical method. Rather than matched normal tissue, external data from normal skin and healthy peripheral blood provided the clonality benchmarks.

The specimens were post-treatment primary, local recurrence and metastasis tumors obtained from patients with a poor prognosis. TCR beta chain CDR3 regions were immunosequenced with the ImmunoSEQ Assay (Adaptive Biotechnologies). As for how the authors treated the data: The ImmunoSEQ Analyzer platform was used to export TCRB rearrangements, read counts, read proportions and gene usage. T-cell clonality was computed as 1 minus Pielou's evenness on productive rearrangements. In the clonal space homeostasis analysis, clonotypes were binned as rare, small, medium, large or hyperexpanded (0.01 to 1 of the repertoire). TCR productive clonality was compared across immune clusters C1, C2 and C3 using the Wilcoxon rank sum test. TCRdb re-hosts the immuneACCESS table, in-frame sequences only. Its copies lack some clones; in the studies checked, an unresolved V gene accounts for under half of them, and the cause for the rest is not known. V and J calls and clone size come straight from that table; D and trimming were deduced from the DNA. The sample data list several thousand clones, and approximately 74% of these were observed just once. In total, the top ten clones hold 14% to 15% of the sample.

This clone was seen only a few times. Its antigen is still unknown. Base qualities are not recorded, but no much larger clone differs from it by a single base. Reading the germline V gene gives CDR1 SGHNT and CDR2 YENEEA. Cut back by 5 bases and 6 bases, the V and J ends lie 20 bases apart. Inclusive of the bounding cysteine and phenylalanine, the CDR3 is 15 residues long. This entry keeps only the CDR3 DNA: 45 bases, framed from base 1. The rearrangement joined TRBV11-3 to TRBJ2-7; D gene: possibly TRBD1, on 5 matching bases. Sequenced sample: osteosarcoma tumor tissue from the lung. This clonotype was obtained from a human donor with osteosarcoma. The CDR3 has the sequence CASSGGDYGASEQYF. The nucleotide sequence is given as TGTGCCAGCAGCGGTGGGGATTATGGGGCCTCCGAGCAGTACTTC.